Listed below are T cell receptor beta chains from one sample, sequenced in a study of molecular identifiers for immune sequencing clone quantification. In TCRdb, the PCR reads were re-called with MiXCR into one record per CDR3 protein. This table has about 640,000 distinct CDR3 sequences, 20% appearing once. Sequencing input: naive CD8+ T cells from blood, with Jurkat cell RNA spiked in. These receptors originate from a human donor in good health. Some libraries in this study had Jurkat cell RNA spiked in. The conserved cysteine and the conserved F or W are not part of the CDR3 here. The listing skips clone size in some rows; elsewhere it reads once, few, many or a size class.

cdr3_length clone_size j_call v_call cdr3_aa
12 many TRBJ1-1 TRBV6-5 ASRDSPTGTEAF
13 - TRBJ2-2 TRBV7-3 ASSLTPGTNGELF
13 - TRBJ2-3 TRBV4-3 ASSPRGGHGDTQY
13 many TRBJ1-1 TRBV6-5 ASSYLGAFDTEAF
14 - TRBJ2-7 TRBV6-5 ASRSWGLATNYEQY
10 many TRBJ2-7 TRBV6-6 ATSPPGYEQY
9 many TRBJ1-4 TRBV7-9 ASSYSEKLF
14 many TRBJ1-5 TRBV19 ASTDPDRGFNQPQH
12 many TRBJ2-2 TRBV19 ASSTDANTGELF
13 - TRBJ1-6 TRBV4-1 ASSQEIGLNSPLH
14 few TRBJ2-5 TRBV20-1 SARDQSSGIQETQY
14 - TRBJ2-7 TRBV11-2 ASSLYRTGGAYEQY
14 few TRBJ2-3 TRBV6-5 ASRIGGQVVTDTQY
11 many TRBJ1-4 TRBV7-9 ASSHSITGELF
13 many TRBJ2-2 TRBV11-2 ASSPPGMGTGELF
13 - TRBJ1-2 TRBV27 ASSDRDRGFHGYT
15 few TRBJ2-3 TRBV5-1 ASSADSRSPGTDTQY
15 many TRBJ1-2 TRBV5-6 ASSPAQGAPHNYGYT
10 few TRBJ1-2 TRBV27 ASSLRGSGYT
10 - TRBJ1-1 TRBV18 ASSQRDPEAF
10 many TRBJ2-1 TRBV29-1 SVTGTYNEQF
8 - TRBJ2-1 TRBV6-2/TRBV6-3 ASNGPEQF
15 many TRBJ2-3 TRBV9 ASSAGLAGANTDTQY
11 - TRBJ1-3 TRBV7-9 ASDFASGNTIY
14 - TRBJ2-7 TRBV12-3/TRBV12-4 ASSSFVPGQGGAQY
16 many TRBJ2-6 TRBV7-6 ASSSGQDRVSGANVLT
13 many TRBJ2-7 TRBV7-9 ASSSTSGTTYEQY
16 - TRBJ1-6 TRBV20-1 SAHHSGVWSSYNSPFH
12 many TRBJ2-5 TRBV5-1 ASSRGTKQETQY